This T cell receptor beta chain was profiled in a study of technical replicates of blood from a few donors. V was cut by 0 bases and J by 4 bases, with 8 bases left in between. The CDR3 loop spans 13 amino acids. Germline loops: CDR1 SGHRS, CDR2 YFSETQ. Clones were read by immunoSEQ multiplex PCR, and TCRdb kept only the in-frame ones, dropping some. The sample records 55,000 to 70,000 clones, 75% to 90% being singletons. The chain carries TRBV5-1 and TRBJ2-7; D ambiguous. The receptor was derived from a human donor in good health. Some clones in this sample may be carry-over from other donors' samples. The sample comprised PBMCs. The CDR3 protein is CASSLEIMYEQYF. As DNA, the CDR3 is TGCGCCAGCAGCTTGGAAATCATGTACGAGCAGTACTTC. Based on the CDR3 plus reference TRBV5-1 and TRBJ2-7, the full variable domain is KAGVTQTPRYLIKTRGQQVTLSCSPISGHRSVSWYQQTPGQGLQFLFEYFSETQRNKGNFPGRFSGRQFSNSRSEMNVSTLELGDSALYLCASSLEIMYEQYFGPGTRLTVT.